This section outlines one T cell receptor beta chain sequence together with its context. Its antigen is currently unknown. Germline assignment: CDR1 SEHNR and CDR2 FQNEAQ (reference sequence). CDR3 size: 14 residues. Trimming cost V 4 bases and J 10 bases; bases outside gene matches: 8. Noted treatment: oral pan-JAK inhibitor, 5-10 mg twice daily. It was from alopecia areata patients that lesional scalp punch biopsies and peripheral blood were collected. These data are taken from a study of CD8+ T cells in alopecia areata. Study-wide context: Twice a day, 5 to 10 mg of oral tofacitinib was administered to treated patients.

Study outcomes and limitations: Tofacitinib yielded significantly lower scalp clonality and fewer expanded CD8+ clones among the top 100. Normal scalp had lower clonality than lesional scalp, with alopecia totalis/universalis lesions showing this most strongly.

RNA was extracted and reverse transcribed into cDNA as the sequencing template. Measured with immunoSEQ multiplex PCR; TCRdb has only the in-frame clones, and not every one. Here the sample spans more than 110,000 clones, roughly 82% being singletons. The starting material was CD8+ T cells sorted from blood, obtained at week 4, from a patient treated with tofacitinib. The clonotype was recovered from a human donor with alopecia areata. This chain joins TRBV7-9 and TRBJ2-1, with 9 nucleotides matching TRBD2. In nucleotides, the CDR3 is TGTGCCAGCAGCTCGGGACTAGCTTTGGGAGAGCAGTTCTTC. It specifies CASSSGLALGEQFF.